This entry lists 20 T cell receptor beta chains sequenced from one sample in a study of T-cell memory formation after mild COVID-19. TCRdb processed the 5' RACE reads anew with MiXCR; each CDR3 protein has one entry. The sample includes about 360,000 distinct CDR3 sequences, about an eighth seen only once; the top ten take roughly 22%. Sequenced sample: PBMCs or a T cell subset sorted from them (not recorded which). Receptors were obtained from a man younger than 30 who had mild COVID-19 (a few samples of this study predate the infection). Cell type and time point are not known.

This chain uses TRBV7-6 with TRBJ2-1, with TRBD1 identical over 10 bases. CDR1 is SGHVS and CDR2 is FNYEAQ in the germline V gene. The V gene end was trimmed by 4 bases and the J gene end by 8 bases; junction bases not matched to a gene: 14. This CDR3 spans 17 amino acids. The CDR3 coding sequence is TGTGCCAGCAGCTCATCGCCGGCGGGACAGGGGCTCGATGAGCAGTTCTTC. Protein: CASSSSPAGQGLDEQFF. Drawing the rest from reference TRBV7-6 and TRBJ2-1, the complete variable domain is GAGVSQSPRYKVTKRGQDVALRCDPISGHVSLYWYRQALGQGPEFLTYFNYEAQQDKSGLPNDRFSAERPEGSISTLTIQRTEQRDSAMYRCASSSSPAGQGLDEQFFGPGTRLTVL.

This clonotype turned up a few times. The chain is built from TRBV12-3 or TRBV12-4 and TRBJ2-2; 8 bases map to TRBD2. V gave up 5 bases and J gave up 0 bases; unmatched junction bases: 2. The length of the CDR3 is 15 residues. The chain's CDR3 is CASSQRGPNTGELFF. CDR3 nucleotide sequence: TGTGCCAGCAGTCAGCGGGGGCCGAACACCGGGGAGCTGTTTTTT.

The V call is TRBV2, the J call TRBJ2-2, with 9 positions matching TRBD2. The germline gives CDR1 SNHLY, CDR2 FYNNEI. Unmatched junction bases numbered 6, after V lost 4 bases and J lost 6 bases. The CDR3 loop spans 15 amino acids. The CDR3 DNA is TGTGCCAGCAGTGTTGAGCGGGGGGTCGCCGGGGAGCTGTTTTTT. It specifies CASSVERGVAGELFF.

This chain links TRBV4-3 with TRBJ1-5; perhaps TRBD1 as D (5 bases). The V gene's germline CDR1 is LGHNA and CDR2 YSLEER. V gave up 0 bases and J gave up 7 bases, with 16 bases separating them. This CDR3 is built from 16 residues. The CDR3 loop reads CASSQESGQGGQPQHF. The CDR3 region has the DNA TGCGCCAGCAGCCAAGAGTCAGGGCAGGGAGGACAGCCCCAGCATTTT.

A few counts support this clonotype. The CDR3 DNA reads as TGTGCCAGCTCACCCGGGACAGGGGACGAGCAGTACGTC. Its protein product is CASSPGTGDEQYV. The chain couples TRBV18 to TRBJ2-7; TRBD1 matches at 10 bases. The junction had 1 base not matched to a gene; V was cut back by 3 bases and J by 5 bases. The CDR3 is 13 amino acids. Germline V gene sequence: CDR1 KGHSH, CDR2 LQKENI.

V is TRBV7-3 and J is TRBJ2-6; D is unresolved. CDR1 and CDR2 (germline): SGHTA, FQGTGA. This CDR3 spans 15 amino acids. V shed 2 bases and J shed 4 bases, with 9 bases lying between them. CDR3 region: CASSLVAAGANVLTF. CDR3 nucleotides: TGTGCCAGCAGCTTAGTGGCGGCAGGGGCCAACGTCCTGACTTTC.

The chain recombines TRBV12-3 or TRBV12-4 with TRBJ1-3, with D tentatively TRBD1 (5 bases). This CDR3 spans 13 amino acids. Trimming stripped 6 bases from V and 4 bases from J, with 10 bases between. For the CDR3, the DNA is TGTGCCAGCAGAGAGGGGAGGGGAAACACCATATATTTT. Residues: CASREGRGNTIYF.

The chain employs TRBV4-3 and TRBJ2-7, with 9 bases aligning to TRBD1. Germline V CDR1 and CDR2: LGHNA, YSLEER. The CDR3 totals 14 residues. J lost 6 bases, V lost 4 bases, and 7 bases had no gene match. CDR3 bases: TGCGCCAGCAGCCCAGGACAGGGGCTGGGCGAGCAGTACTTC. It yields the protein CASSPGQGLGEQYF.

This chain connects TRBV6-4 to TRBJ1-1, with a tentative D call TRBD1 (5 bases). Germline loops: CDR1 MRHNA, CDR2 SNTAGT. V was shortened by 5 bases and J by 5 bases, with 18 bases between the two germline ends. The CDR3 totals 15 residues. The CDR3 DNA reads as TGTGCCAGCAGTCCTCAACCACTAGGGGTTACTGAAGCTTTCTTT. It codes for CASSPQPLGVTEAFF.

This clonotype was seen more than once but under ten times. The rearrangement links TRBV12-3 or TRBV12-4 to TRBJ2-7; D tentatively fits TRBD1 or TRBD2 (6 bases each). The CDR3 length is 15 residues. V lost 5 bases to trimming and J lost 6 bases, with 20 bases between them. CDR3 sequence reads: CASSRRGGNSGEQYF. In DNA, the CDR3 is TGTGCCAGCAGTCGGAGAGGGGGGAATTCAGGCGAGCAGTACTTC.

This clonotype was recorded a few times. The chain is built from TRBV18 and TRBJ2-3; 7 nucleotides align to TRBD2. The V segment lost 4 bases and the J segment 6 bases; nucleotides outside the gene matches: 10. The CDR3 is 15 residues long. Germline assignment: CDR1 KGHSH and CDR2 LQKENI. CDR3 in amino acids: CASSLRGTIRDTQYF. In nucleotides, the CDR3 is TGTGCCAGCTCACTTCGAGGGACTATCCGGGATACGCAGTATTTT.

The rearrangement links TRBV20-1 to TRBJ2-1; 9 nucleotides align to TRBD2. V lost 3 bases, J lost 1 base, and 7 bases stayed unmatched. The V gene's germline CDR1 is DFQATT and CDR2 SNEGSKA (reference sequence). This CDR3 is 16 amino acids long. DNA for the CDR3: TGCAGTGCTAGCGGGCTAGCGGGGAGGTCCTACAATGAGCAGTTCTTC. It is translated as CSASGLAGRSYNEQFF.

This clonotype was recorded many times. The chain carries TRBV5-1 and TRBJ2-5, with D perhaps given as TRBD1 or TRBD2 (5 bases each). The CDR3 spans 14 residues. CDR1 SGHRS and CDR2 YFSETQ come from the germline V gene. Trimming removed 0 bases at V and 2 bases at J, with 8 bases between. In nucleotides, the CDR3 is TGCGCCAGCAGCTTGGCCGAGGGGCAAGAGACCCAGTACTTC. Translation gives CASSLAEGQETQYF.

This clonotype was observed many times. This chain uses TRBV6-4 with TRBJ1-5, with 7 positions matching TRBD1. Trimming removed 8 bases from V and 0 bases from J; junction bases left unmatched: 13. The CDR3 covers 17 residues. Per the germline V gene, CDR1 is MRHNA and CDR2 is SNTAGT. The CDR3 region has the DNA TGTGCCAGCTTTGAGGGGGCCCACCCGTATAGCAATCAGCCCCAGCATTTT. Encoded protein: CASFEGAHPYSNQPQHF.

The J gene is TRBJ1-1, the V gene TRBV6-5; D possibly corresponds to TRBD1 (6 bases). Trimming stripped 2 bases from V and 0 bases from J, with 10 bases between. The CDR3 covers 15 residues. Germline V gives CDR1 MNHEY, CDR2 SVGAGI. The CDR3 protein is CASSYGDTMNTEAFF. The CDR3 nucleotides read TGTGCCAGCAGTTACGGGGACACGATGAACACTGAAGCTTTCTTT.

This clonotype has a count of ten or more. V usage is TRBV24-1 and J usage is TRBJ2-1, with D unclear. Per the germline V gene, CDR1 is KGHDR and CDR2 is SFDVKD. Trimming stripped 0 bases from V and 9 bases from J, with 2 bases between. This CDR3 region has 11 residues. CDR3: CATSDLVEQFF. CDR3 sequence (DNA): TGTGCCACCAGTGATTTGGTTGAGCAGTTCTTC.

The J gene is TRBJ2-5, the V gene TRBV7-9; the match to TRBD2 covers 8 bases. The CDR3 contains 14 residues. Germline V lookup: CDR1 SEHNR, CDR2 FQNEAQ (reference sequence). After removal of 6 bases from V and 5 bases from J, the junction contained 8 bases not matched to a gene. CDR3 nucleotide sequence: TGTGCCAGCAGTTCGGGACTAGTATCCGAGACCCAGTACTTC. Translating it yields CASSSGLVSETQYF.

In nucleotides, the CDR3 is TGTGCCACCAGCAGAGATCCAGGCCAAGAGACCCAGTACTTC. It yields the protein CATSRDPGQETQYF. The chain links TRBV15 to TRBJ2-5; D is unclear. Germline CDR1 and CDR2: LNHNV and YYDKDF (reference sequence). This CDR3 comprises 14 residues. Trimming left V 0 bases short and J 1 base short, with 6 bases between.

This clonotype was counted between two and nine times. DNA for the CDR3: TGTGCCAGCAGCCCACCAAGCGAATTGGGCTACACCTTC. This sequence encodes CASSPPSELGYTF. This chain links TRBV6-5 with TRBJ1-2; D gene uncertain. Germline V gene lookup returns CDR1 MNHEY and CDR2 SVGAGI. The CDR3 spans 13 residues. V gave up 6 bases and J gave up 8 bases, with 16 bases separating them.

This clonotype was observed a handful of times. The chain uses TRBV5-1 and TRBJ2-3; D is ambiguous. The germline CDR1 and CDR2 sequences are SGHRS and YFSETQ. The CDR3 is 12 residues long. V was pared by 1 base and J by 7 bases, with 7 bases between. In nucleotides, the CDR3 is TGCGCCAGCAGCTTGCAACAAAATACGCAGTATTTT. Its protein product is CASSLQQNTQYF.